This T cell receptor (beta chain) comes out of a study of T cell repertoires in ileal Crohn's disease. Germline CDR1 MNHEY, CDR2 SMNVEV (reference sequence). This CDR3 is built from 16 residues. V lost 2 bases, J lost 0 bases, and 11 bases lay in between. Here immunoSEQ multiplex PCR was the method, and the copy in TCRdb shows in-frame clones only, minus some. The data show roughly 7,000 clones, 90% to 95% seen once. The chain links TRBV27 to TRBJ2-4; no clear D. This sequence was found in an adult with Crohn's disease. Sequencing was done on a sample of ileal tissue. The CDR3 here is CASSLAPVVAKNIQYF. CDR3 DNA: TGTGCCAGCAGTTTAGCCCCCGTAGTAGCCAAAAACATTCAGTACTTC.